This section outlines one T cell receptor (beta chain) sequence together with its context. Its antigen is not known. All patients relapsed after autologous stem cell transplantation, and brentuximab vedotin exposure varied. Per germline, CDR1 SGHTA and CDR2 FQGNSA. The V end was cut by 3 bases, the J end by 0 bases, with 8 bases between. This CDR3 comprises 14 residues. Sequenced by immunoSEQ multiplex PCR; TCRdb stores in-frame clones only, minus some. The sample carries fewer than 25,000 clones, approximately 80% recorded once. The data stem from a study of PD-1 blockade in classical Hodgkin lymphoma. Findings of the study overall: A significant rise in TCR diversity was seen by C4D1 for CD4+ cells but not for CD8+ cells.

The chain links TRBV7-2 to TRBJ1-1; TRBD1 is a possible D gene (5 bases). This material consisted of peripheral blood mononuclear cells (PBMCs), taken at baseline. This clonotype was obtained from a human donor with classical Hodgkin lymphoma. CDR3 region: CASSLGGVNTEAFF. DNA for the CDR3: TGTGCCAGCAGCTTGGGGGGGGTGAACACTGAAGCTTTCTTT.